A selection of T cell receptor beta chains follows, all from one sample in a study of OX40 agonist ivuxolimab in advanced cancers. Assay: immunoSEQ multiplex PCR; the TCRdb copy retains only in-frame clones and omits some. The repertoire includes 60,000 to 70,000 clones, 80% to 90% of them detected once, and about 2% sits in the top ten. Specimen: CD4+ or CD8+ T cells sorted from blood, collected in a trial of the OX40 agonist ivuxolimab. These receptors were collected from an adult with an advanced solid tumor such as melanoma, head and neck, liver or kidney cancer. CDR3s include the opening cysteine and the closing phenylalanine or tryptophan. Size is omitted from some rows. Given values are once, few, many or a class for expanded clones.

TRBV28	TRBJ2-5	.	CAIGGGQETQYF
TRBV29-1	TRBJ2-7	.	CSASGTSGNRQYF
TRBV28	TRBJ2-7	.	CASSKRPGQTYEQYF
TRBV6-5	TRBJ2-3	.	CASSYGDPNTDTQYF
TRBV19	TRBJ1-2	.	CASSRGPIYGYTF
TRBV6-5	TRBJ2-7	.	CASRATQAHEQYF
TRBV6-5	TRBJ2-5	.	CASSWFSSGETQYF
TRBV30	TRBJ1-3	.	CAWGPGARSSGNTIYF
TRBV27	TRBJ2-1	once	CASSLLAGGHYNEQFF
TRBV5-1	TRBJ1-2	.	CASSETGMEGYTF
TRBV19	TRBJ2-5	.	CASRPGQGRTETQYF
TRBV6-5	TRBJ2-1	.	CASSYPGLAGKVEFF
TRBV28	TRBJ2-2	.	CASSLGGLDTGELFF
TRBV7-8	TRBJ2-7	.	CASSSSSGSYEQYF
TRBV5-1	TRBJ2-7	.	CASSYTGPRNEQYF
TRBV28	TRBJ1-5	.	CASSLYGDYQPQHF
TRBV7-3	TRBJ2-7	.	CASSFYLAGGPYEQYF
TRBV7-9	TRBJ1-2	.	CASSLAGQIYGYTF
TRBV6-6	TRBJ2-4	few	CASRPRDREKNIQYF
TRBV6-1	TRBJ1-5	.	CASKQGQSSNQPQHF
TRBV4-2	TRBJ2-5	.	CASSQRGGVETQYF
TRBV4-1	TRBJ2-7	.	CASSQDRGLPYYEQYF
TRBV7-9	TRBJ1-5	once	CASSSRRGEDSNQPQHF
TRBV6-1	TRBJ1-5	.	CASMTEYSNQPQHF
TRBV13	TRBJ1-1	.	CASSDRGMEAFF
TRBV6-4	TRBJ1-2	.	CASSDSTTGLDGYTF
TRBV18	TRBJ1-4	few	CASSPLGMPSREKLFF
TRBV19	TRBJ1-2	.	CASTRQGADYGYTF
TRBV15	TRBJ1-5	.	CATSRDGQGAPQPQHF
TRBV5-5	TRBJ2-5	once	CASSLVLAGEETQYF
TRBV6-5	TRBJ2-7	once	CASSQLAERSYEQYF
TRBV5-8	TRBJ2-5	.	CASSPYIGVTVQETQYF
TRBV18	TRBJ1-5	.	CASSPLDSNQPQHF
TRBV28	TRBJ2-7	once	CASSPTRQGGPYEQYF
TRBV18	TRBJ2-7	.	CASSPLGETPYEQYF
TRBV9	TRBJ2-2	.	CASSGNTGNTGELFF
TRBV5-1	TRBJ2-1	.	CASSLAMVSSYNEQFF
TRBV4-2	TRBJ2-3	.	CASSQDSVVLMTDTQYF
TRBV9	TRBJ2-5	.	CASSLGTGGLSVQETQYF
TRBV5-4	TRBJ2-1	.	CASAKTGQGHNEQFF
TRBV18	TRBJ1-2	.	CASSSTGELGYTF
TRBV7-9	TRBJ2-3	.	CASSPRGPDTQYF
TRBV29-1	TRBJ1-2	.	CSVETPRQLYGYTF
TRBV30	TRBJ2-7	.	CAWKAGATEQYF
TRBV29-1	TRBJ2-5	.	CSVGRGTGAQETQYF
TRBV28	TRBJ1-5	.	CASSNQKGSNNQPQHF
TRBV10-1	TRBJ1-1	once	CASVFMNTEAFF
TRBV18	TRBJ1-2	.	CASSSKPVEIQF
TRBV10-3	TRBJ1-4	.	CAIREDSYNEKLFF
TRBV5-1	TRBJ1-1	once	CASSIAGNTEAFF
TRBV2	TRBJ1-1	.	CASRDRVRAFF
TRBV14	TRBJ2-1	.	CASSPGYYNEQFF
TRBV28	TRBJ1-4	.	CASSSQGPNEKLFF
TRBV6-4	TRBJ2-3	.	CASSEFLGSQGSSDTQYF
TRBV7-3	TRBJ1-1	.	CASSLGTATEAFF